This T cell receptor beta chain was identified in a study of graft-versus-host responses after intestinal transplantation. About the study: Transplants were multivisceral, liver-intestinal, or isolated intestinal. The study, taken as a whole, reports: Recipient marrow held GvH clones, some first seen in ileum or blood.

Comments on this clone: The antigen is not known.

The table came from immunoSEQ multiplex PCR; TCRdb's copy has only in-frame clones and leaves some out. Of more than 90,000 clones in the sample, roughly 91% were seen once. The CDR3 is made up of 16 amino acids. Germline values: CDR1 SGHDT, CDR2 YYEEEE. Trimming took off 1 base at V and 8 bases at J, with 21 bases between the two ends. The genes are TRBV5-6 and TRBJ1-2, with D unclear. Sequenced here: unstimulated CD8+ T cells sorted from spleen or lymph node cells, sampled before intestinal transplant. The TCR was taken from a human donor who received an intestinal transplant. The CDR3 DNA sequence: TGTGCCAGCAGCTTGTCCTCCCTTTTGATACTTATGGGCTACACCTTC. This gives the protein CASSLSSLLILMGYTF.